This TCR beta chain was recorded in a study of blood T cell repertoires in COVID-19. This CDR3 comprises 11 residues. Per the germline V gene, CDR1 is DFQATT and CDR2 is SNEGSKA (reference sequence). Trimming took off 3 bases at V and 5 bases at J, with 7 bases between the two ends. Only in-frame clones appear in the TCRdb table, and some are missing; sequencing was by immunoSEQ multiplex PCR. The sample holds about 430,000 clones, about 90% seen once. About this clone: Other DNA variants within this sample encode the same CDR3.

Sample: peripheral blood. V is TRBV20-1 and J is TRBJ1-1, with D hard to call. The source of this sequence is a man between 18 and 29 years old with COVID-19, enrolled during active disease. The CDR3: CSARGSTEAFF. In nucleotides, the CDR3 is TGCAGTGCTAGGGGGAGTACTGAAGCTTTCTTT.